This is a list of T cell receptor beta chains from one sample in a study of blood T cells in healthy people across ages. TCRdb itself ran the 5' RACE reads through MiXCR, one entry per CDR3 protein. The sample consists of around 870,000 distinct CDR3 sequences, under 30% of them appearing once. Material: blood. Receptors were obtained from a woman of 80 years or more in good health. Both conserved end residues are part of each CDR3. The D gene is left open where the match is weak. Clone size is shown for a subset of rows, as once, few, many or a class of expanded clone.

TRBV19,-,TRBJ2-1,TRBD1,CASSGQGRNEQFF,TGTGCCAGTAGCGGACAGGGGAGAAATGAGCAGTTCTTC
TRBV4-3,many,TRBJ2-3,-,CASSNGGPRGTDTQYF,TGCGCCAGCAGCAACGGGGGCCCTCGCGGCACAGATACGCAGTATTTT
TRBV5-1,many,TRBJ2-5,-,CASSLEAGSLVETQYF,TGCGCCAGCAGCTTGGAGGCGGGGAGCCTGGTGGAGACCCAGTACTTC
TRBV7-9,few,TRBJ2-1,-,CASSFTGGDYNEQFF,TGTGCCAGCAGCTTCACTGGCGGGGACTACAATGAGCAGTTCTTC
TRBV5-1,many,TRBJ2-3,-,CASSPQGLWTDTQYF,TGCGCCAGCAGCCCTCAGGGACTTTGGACAGATACGCAGTATTTT
TRBV2,few,TRBJ2-3,-,CASSGRPNTDTQYF,TGTGCCAGCAGTGGTCGACCCAACACAGATACGCAGTATTTT
TRBV9,few,TRBJ2-5,-,CASSVKTQETQYF,TGTGCCAGCAGCGTAAAGACCCAAGAGACCCAGTACTTC
TRBV5-1,-,TRBJ1-4,TRBD1,CASSLMTGGYEKLFF,TGCGCCAGCAGCTTGATGACAGGGGGCTATGAAAAACTGTTTTTT
TRBV11-2,many,TRBJ1-2,-,CASVAGQFNYGYTF,TGTGCCAGTGTTGCAGGGCAGTTTAACTATGGCTACACCTTC
TRBV20-1,many,TRBJ2-1,-,CSARSGNNEQFF,TGCAGTGCTAGATCAGGGAACAATGAGCAGTTCTTC
TRBV9,many,TRBJ2-1,-,CASSVGGQLSSYNEQFF,TGTGCCAGCAGCGTAGGGGGACAACTGAGCTCCTACAATGAGCAGTTCTTC
TRBV9,many,TRBJ2-5,-,CASSVAVDSTQYF,TGTGCCAGCAGCGTAGCTGTGGACAGTACCCAGTACTTC
TRBV9,many,TRBJ2-7,TRBD1,CASSPCSRQGIRPYEQYF,TGTGCCAGCAGCCCTTGTTCCAGACAGGGGATTCGCCCCTACGAGCAGTACTTC
TRBV7-3,-,TRBJ2-1,TRBD2,CASSLTGPLADTYNEQFF,TGTGCCAGCAGCTTAACGGGTCCGCTAGCGGATACCTACAATGAGCAGTTCTTC
TRBV7-2,many,TRBJ2-1,TRBD1,CASSSPTGVSYNEQFF,TGTGCCAGCAGCTCCCCAACAGGGGTTTCCTACAATGAGCAGTTCTTC
TRBV4-3,many,TRBJ1-6,TRBD1,CASSQEIPGGWSISSPLHF,TGCGCCAGCAGCCAAGAAATCCCAGGGGGTTGGTCCATCTCTTCACCCCTCCACTTT
TRBV4-3,many,TRBJ2-5,-,CASSQGWAGSETQYF,TGCGCCAGCAGCCAAGGGTGGGCAGGGTCAGAGACCCAGTACTTC
TRBV10-3,many,TRBJ2-3,TRBD2,CAISDEAGGPFGTDTQYF,TGTGCCATCAGTGACGAAGCGGGGGGCCCCTTCGGCACAGATACGCAGTATTTT
TRBV12-3/TRBV12-4,many,TRBJ2-1,-,CASTLQVRGGDEQFF,TGTGCCAGCACCTTGCAGGTCAGGGGGGGCGATGAGCAGTTCTTC
TRBV2,few,TRBJ2-1,TRBD2,CASRLLPSGGNNEQFF,TGTGCCAGCCGATTATTGCCCAGCGGGGGGAACAATGAGCAGTTCTTC
TRBV27,-,TRBJ1-1,TRBD1,CASSFGDRVNTEAFF,TGTGCCAGCAGTTTTGGGGACAGGGTGAACACTGAAGCTTTCTTT
TRBV15,-,TRBJ2-1,-,CATSRGRLDYNEQFF,TGTGCCACCAGCAGGGGACGGCTGGATTACAATGAGCAGTTCTTC
TRBV29-1,-,TRBJ2-2,TRBD1,CSVDLRDRGLTGELFF,TGCAGCGTTGACCTAAGGGACAGGGGGCTAACCGGGGAGCTGTTTTTT
TRBV18,many,TRBJ2-5,-,CASSPPDYRGETQYF,TGTGCCAGCTCACCACCGGATTATAGGGGGGAGACCCAGTACTTC
TRBV20-1,-,TRBJ2-7,TRBD2,CSASRLAGASYEQYF,TGCAGTGCTAGTCGACTAGCGGGAGCGTCCTACGAGCAGTACTTC
TRBV11-3,-,TRBJ2-1,-,CASSSHKLHNEQFF,TGTGCCAGCAGCTCCCACAAGCTCCACAATGAGCAGTTCTTC
TRBV20-1,few,TRBJ1-2,TRBD1,CSARTTGGNGYTF,TGCAGTGCTAGAACAACAGGGGGGAACGGCTACACCTTC
TRBV10-3,few,TRBJ2-3,TRBD2,CAISEPAGGLTDTQYF,TGTGCCATCAGTGAACCAGCGGGGGGTCTCACAGATACGCAGTATTTT
TRBV12-3/TRBV12-4,-,TRBJ2-3,-,CASSLLGADVEYF,TGTGCCAGCAGTTTATTGGGCGCAGATGTGGAGTATTTT